Sequencing of this T cell receptor beta chain was carried out in a study of T-cell memory formation after mild COVID-19 (dated by TCRdb to the early 2020s). Regarding the study in general: TCR sequence clusters from the two donors were largely donor specific. Longitudinal TCRalpha and TCRbeta repertoire sequencing tracked T-cell clones expanding and contracting after mild COVID-19 in two donors. The cohort was made up of two young adult volunteers, one female and one male, who were previously healthy. On the study overall, not on this receptor specifically: Clones contracting from day 15 to 85 had balanced CD4/CD8 phenotypes, while a second wave expanding from day 15 to 37 was biased towards CD4+. SARS-CoV-2 specificity was not confirmed for the second-wave clones peaking on day 37. Contracting CD4+ clones were found mainly in CM and EM memory subsets, while CD8+ clones were enriched in EMRA. Some responding clones were detected in pre-infection memory, which suggested that pre-existing cross-reactive memory T cells had joined the SARS-CoV-2 response. The study covered only a couple of mild cases, and larger cohorts including severe cases with pre-infection samples were considered necessary.

The sample was run on an Illumina NovaSeq 6000. TCRalpha and TCRbeta cDNA libraries were constructed by 5'RACE with constant-segment primers, with sample barcodes and unique molecular identifiers being introduced. Trizol reagent was used to extract RNA from every sample. Libraries were amplified in two PCR steps, with a second sample barcode and Illumina TruSeq adapters added in the second step. Sequencing of libraries was performed on an Illumina NovaSeq with 2 x 150 bp paired-end reads. Concerning the study's data processing: Demultiplexing of reads and collapsing into UMI-guided consensus sequences were performed with migec v1.2.7. Using mixcr v2.1.11, the UMI consensuses were aligned to TRA and TRB V and J templates and assembled into clonotypes. A clonotype was counted as expanded or contracted only when both edgeR and NoisET called the clonotype significant, with the noise models trained on biological replicates. For edgeR calls, the cutoffs were a false discovery rate-adjusted p below 0.01 and a log2 fold-change threshold of 1. PCA with hierarchical clustering of max-normalized trajectories of the 1000 most abundant clonotypes was used as exploratory dynamics analysis. Separately sequenced CD4+ and CD8+ repertoires were used to assign the CD4 or CD8 phenotype of responding clones. Starting from the raw public reads, TCRdb applied fastp trimming at Q25, assembled clones with MiXCR and retained in-frame beta chains. Each entry merges the rows of one CDR3 protein and shows their most common DNA and genes. TCRdb's processing, not the authors' own work, is the source of the V and J calls. Present in this sample are 25,000 or so distinct CDR3 sequences, less than 7.5% of which were seen just once. Jointly, the top ten make up 13% to 15% of the sample.

Ficoll-Paque density gradient centrifugation was the method used to isolate PBMCs. The table lists this clonotype with many counts. Its target antigen remains unknown. No base quality values were provided; no much bigger clone lies one nucleotide off. From a lookup of the germline V gene, CDR1 and CDR2 are LGHNA and YNFKEQ. Here V drops 1 base and J drops 7 bases, and the junction holds 5 bases not matched to any gene. Taken from cysteine to phenylalanine, the CDR3 has 16 residues. Solely the CDR3 DNA is kept, with 48 bases framed from the first base. This receptor was obtained from an adult woman who had mild COVID-19 (a few samples of this study predate the infection). The sample titles of this study are shuffled in the database, so cell type and time point are left out; the donor was told from shared clones. The chain is made from TRBV4-2 and TRBJ1-6; TRBD1 lines up with 9 middle nucleotides. The sequencing input was PBMCs or a T cell subset sorted from them (not recorded which). The CDR3 region reads CASSQAVQGANSPLHF. The sequence in DNA is TGTGCCAGCAGCCAAGCAGTACAGGGGGCCAATTCACCCCTCCACTTT.